Below, 6 T cell receptor beta chains from the same sample are listed, as sequenced in a study of beta chain features in type 1 diabetes. These receptors have no known antigen. Expressed TCRB transcripts got sequenced, as all isolated RNA was reverse transcribed. Generated by immunoSEQ multiplex PCR, the TCRdb table keeps only in-frame clones and is missing some. This sample yields approximately 260,000 clones, of which 24% are seen a single time; roughly 0.011% belongs to the top ten. Study observations and caveats: TCRB CDR3s were moderately but significantly shorter in Type 1 diabetes patients in all four CD4+ subsets.

The sequenced sample consisted of naive CD4+ T cells from blood. The receptors shown here come from a woman aged 25 to 39 with type 1 diabetes.

This clone has just a few counts. The V gene is TRBV19, the J gene TRBJ1-1; D ambiguous. Germline CDR1 LNHDA, CDR2 SQIVND (reference sequence). CDR3 length equals 13 residues. V shed 3 bases and J shed 7 bases, with 12 bases lying between them. CDR3 nucleotides: TGTGCCAGTAGTATTCGAGGGCTTGTTGAAGCTTTCTTT. Amino acid sequence: CASSIRGLVEAFF.

The CDR3 coding sequence is TGCAGCGTTTCAAGCGGGCGGCATGAGCAGTTCTTC. Its protein product is CSVSSGRHEQFF. The chain links TRBV29-1 to TRBJ2-1; TRBD2 might be the D (6 bases). Germline CDR1 and CDR2: SQVTM and ANQGSEA. CDR3 size: 12 residues. The V gene lost 5 bases and the J gene lost 8 bases, with 13 bases spanning the gap.

This clone appeared a few times. The V gene is TRBV29-1, the J gene TRBJ1-1; TRBD1 might be the D (6 bases). The V gene lost 7 bases and the J gene lost 4 bases, with 16 bases spanning the gap. Germline CDR1 SQVTM, CDR2 ANQGSEA. This CDR3 has 13 residues. CDR3 nucleotides: TGCAGCGCCCTGGGGGCGGGGGGCACTGAAGCTTTCTTT. Translation gives CSALGAGGTEAFF.

This clone was detected a few times. V usage is TRBV29-1 and J usage is TRBJ2-7; 9 bases align to TRBD1. The germline V gene encodes CDR1 SQVTM and CDR2 ANQGSEA. Germline trimming cut 7 bases from V and 5 bases from J; bases unmatched to any gene: 18. This CDR3 is built from 16 residues. The DNA of the CDR3 is TGCAGCGCTGATGGAAGAGGCGAGACAGGGGGAAACGAGCAGTACTTC. It translates to CSADGRGETGGNEQYF.

This clone was seen a handful of times. The rearrangement uses TRBV9 and TRBJ1-3, with 7 nucleotides matching TRBD1. There are 15 residues in the CDR3. V gave up 3 bases and J gave up 0 bases; unmatched junction bases: 3. The germline gives CDR1 SGDLS, CDR2 YYNGEE. The CDR3 here is CASSAAGGSGNTIYF. For the CDR3, the DNA is TGTGCCAGCAGCGCCGCAGGGGGCTCTGGAAACACCATATATTTT.

The chain uses TRBV7-3 and TRBJ2-3; D is possibly TRBD2 (6 bases). This CDR3 has 14 residues. Trimming stripped 4 bases from V and 2 bases from J, with 10 bases between. The germline CDR1 and CDR2 sequences are SGHTA and FQGTGA. The DNA of the CDR3 is TGTGCCAGCAGCTCGACTAGTGACACAGATACGCAGTATTTT. As protein: CASSSTSDTDTQYF.